This T cell receptor (beta chain) was retrieved from a study of blood T cell repertoires in COVID-19. Assay used: immunoSEQ multiplex PCR; TCRdb lists only in-frame clones, some missing. The sample comprises 140,000 to 150,000 clones, approximately 90% of which are singletons, and approximately 3% rests with the top ten. This CDR3 is built from 13 residues. V was clipped by 4 bases and J by 6 bases, with 12 bases between them. Looked up from germline, CDR1 is SGDLS and CDR2 is YYNGEE. The J gene is TRBJ2-3, the V gene TRBV9; D ambiguous. Material for sequencing was peripheral blood. The sequence derives from a woman aged 55-75 years with active COVID-19. In DNA, the CDR3 is TGTGCCAGCAGCCCCGGTATGTCGGATACGCAGTATTTT. This translates into CASSPGMSDTQYF.